This is a list of T cell receptor beta chains from one sample in a study of blood T cell repertoires in COVID-19. Profiled with immunoSEQ multiplex PCR; TCRdb holds only in-frame clones, not every one. The sample lists about 83,000 clones; around 90% were seen once. The sample consisted of peripheral blood. Receptors originate from a woman aged 80 or over with active or convalescent COVID-19. Both conserved end residues are part of each CDR3. A D gene is named only where the DNA matches it firmly. Rows give clone size only sometimes, using once, few, many, or a class for an expanded clone.

v_gene	j_gene	d_gene	abundance	CDR3nt	CDR3aa
TRBV5-1	TRBJ1-2	-	once	TGCGCCAGCAGCTCGGCTAACAGGGAAGGCTACACCTTC	CASSSANREGYTF
TRBV19	TRBJ1-1	TRBD1	-	TGTGCCAGTAGCCCTAAGGTTCAGGGGGCCACTGAAGCTTTCTTT	CASSPKVQGATEAFF
TRBV5-1	TRBJ2-3	TRBD2	-	TGCGCCAGCAGACGTTTAGCGGGGGGGCGAGAGGATACGCAGTATTTT	CASRRLAGGREDTQYF
TRBV6-1	TRBJ2-7	-	-	TGTGCCAGCAGTGAATTCCGGGACTTCTCCGCTCGGGAGCAGTACTTC	CASSEFRDFSAREQYF
TRBV30	TRBJ2-7	-	-	TGTGCCTGGAGTGTTGGTAGAAACTACGAGCAGTACTTC	CAWSVGRNYEQYF
TRBV4-1	TRBJ2-4	TRBD2	-	TGCGCCAGCAGCCAAGAGATTAAGACTAGCGGGGACCGAAACATTCAGTACTTC	CASSQEIKTSGDRNIQYF
TRBV3-1/TRBV3-2	TRBJ1-1	-	-	TGTGCCAGCAGCTCAGAAACCTTCACTGAAGCTTTCTTT	CASSSETFTEAFF
TRBV30	TRBJ2-1	-	medium-sized	TGTGCCTATGGAGGCAGTTTCTACTACAATGAGCAGTTCTTC	CAYGGSFYYNEQFF
TRBV7-7	TRBJ2-5	TRBD2	-	TGTGCCAGCAGCCCCCGGGAGGGAGGGGGATCGGAGACCCAGTACTTC	CASSPREGGGSETQYF
TRBV7-2	TRBJ2-1	-	-	TGTGCCAGCAGCCCCCAAAGGCGGGGGCTAGTTGAGCAGTTCTTC	CASSPQRRGLVEQFF
TRBV28	TRBJ2-3	TRBD2	once	TGTGCCAGCAGTTTAAGGGTTAGCGGGGGGGACACAGATACGCAGTATTTT	CASSLRVSGGDTDTQYF
TRBV6-6	TRBJ1-2	-	-	TGTGCCAGCAGGGACCAGGGGAAAACCCTCTATGGCTACACCTTC	CASRDQGKTLYGYTF
TRBV12-3/TRBV12-4	TRBJ1-3	-	-	TGTGCCAGCAGAGACAGGACTGGAAACACCATATATTTT	CASRDRTGNTIYF
TRBV6-2/TRBV6-3	TRBJ2-1	TRBD2	-	TGTGCCAGCAGTTACCGGCCTAGCGGGGACAATGAGCAGTTCTTC	CASSYRPSGDNEQFF
TRBV10-3	TRBJ2-1	-	-	TGTGCCATCAGGCCCCTCGGTGAGGGGGGGTCTTACAATGAGCAGTTCTTC	CAIRPLGEGGSYNEQFF
TRBV2	TRBJ1-4	-	-	TGTGCCAGCATGGACCCCCGGGGAAAGGGCGAAAAACTGTTTTTT	CASMDPRGKGEKLFF
TRBV6-5	TRBJ2-7	TRBD1	-	TGTGCCAGCAGCGCCGGGACAGGGGGACAGTACGAGCAGTACTTC	CASSAGTGGQYEQYF
TRBV9	TRBJ2-2	-	-	TGTGCCAGCAGCGGGACTTCTTTGAACACCGGGGAGCTGTTTTTT	CASSGTSLNTGELFF
TRBV18	TRBJ2-1	TRBD2	-	TGTGCCAGCTCGCTTACTAGCGGGGGGGCCAATGAGCAGTTCTTC	CASSLTSGGANEQFF
TRBV6-5	TRBJ1-2	TRBD1	-	TGTGCCAGCAGAACAGGGGGGAAGAACTATGGCTACACCTTC	CASRTGGKNYGYTF
TRBV7-8	TRBJ1-6	-	-	TGTGCCAGCAGCTTGGGAGGGGATTTCCCTAATTCACCCCTCCACTTT	CASSLGGDFPNSPLHF
TRBV7-9	TRBJ1-2	-	-	TGTGCCAGCACCTCACCCGGGGGGAACTATGGCTACACCTTC	CASTSPGGNYGYTF
TRBV19	TRBJ1-2	TRBD1	-	TGTGCCAGTAGTATAGATATAGGGGGCCGCCTCTATGGCTACACCTTC	CASSIDIGGRLYGYTF
TRBV3-1/TRBV3-2	TRBJ2-2	-	-	TGTGCCAGCAGCCAAGACCAGGGGCCGGGCGGGGAGCTGTTTTTT	CASSQDQGPGGELFF
TRBV5-5	TRBJ1-2	TRBD1	few	TGTGCCAGCAGCTTGGGCGGGGACAGCCGCTTCTATGGCTACACCTTC	CASSLGGDSRFYGYTF
TRBV27	TRBJ1-6	-	-	TGTGCCAGCAGTTTAGGACAGAGCTCCTATAATTCACCCCTCCACTTT	CASSLGQSSYNSPLHF
TRBV19	TRBJ2-7	-	once	TGTGCCAGTAGTACTCAAGGGGACGAGCAGTACTTC	CASSTQGDEQYF
TRBV4-3	TRBJ2-5	-	-	TGCGCCAGCAGCCAAGGGGCTAGCGAGGAGACCCAGTACTTC	CASSQGASEETQYF
TRBV6-4	TRBJ2-5	TRBD2	-	TGTGCCAGCAGTGAGCGGGGGGGGATCTTTGAGACCCAGTACTTC	CASSERGGIFETQYF
TRBV25-1	TRBJ2-7	TRBD1	-	TGTGCCAGCAGTGACCCGGACAGGGTCGTCGTGGAGCAGTACTTC	CASSDPDRVVVEQYF
TRBV4-2	TRBJ1-5	TRBD1	-	TGTGCCAGCAGCCAAGATCAGGGGGGCAATCAGCCCCAGCATTTT	CASSQDQGGNQPQHF
TRBV10-3	TRBJ2-7	-	few	TGTGCCATGGGGGGACTGGCCTCCTACGAGCAGTACTTC	CAMGGLASYEQYF
TRBV19	TRBJ1-5	TRBD1	-	TGTGCCAGTAGTATAGCTCAGGGACAGCGCTTCTCCCCCCAGCATTTT	CASSIAQGQRFSPQHF
TRBV7-2	TRBJ2-7	TRBD2	-	TGTGCCAGCAGCTTAGGTGGGGGGGTAGACGAGCAGTACTTC	CASSLGGGVDEQYF
TRBV19	TRBJ1-1	-	-	TGTGCCAGTAATAGACAGTGGCCTATGAACACTGAAGCTTTCTTT	CASNRQWPMNTEAFF
TRBV28	TRBJ1-6	TRBD1	-	TGTGCCAGCAGTTTGGGGGACAGGGTTAATTCACCCCTCCACTTT	CASSLGDRVNSPLHF
TRBV21-1	TRBJ2-5	-	-	TGTGCCAGCAGCAGATTCCCCGGGACAGGGCCCCAAGAGACCCAGTACTTC	CASSRFPGTGPQETQYF
TRBV5-6	TRBJ1-6	-	-	TGTGCCAGCAGCTCCGTCGGGGTGCGGTCACCCCTCCACTTT	CASSSVGVRSPLHF
TRBV19	TRBJ1-1	-	-	TGTGCCAGTAGTATTTTCGGGTTATCTATGAACACTGAAGCTTTCTTT	CASSIFGLSMNTEAFF
TRBV7-3	TRBJ1-2	-	few	TGTGCCAGCAGCCCCGGGAGCCAGAGAGGGGGCTACACCTTC	CASSPGSQRGGYTF
TRBV16	TRBJ2-7	TRBD1	once	TGTGCCAGCAGCTATGGACAGGGGGGGCCCTACGAGCAGTACTTC	CASSYGQGGPYEQYF
TRBV4-2	TRBJ1-5	-	-	TGTGCCAGCAGCCAAGAAGGGGGCAATCAGCCCCAGCATTTT	CASSQEGGNQPQHF
TRBV7-2	TRBJ1-1	TRBD1	-	TGTGCCAGCAGCCCACAGGGGGCGCGTCTGAACACTGAAGCTTTCTTT	CASSPQGARLNTEAFF
TRBV9	TRBJ1-6	-	-	TGTGCCAGCAGCGTAGGGGACTCGGGAGGGTCACCCCTCCACTTT	CASSVGDSGGSPLHF
TRBV5-1	TRBJ2-3	-	-	TGCGCCAGCAGCTTGGTTGTCTTCACAGATACGCAGTATTTT	CASSLVVFTDTQYF
TRBV2	TRBJ1-2	-	-	TGTGCCAGAAGACAGCTCTATGGCTACACCTTC	CARRQLYGYTF
TRBV18	TRBJ1-1	-	-	TGTGCCAGCTCACCACCTCGAGCGGGGGCGGTGTACACTGAAGCTTTCTTT	CASSPPRAGAVYTEAFF
TRBV30	TRBJ2-7	-	-	TGTGCCTGGGGCCTTTTCGGGGAGCAGTACTTC	CAWGLFGEQYF
TRBV7-8	TRBJ2-4	TRBD1	-	TGTGCCAGCAGCAACATAAGGACAGGGAATCACATTCAGTACTTC	CASSNIRTGNHIQYF
TRBV5-1	TRBJ2-2	-	-	TGCGCCAGCAGCTTGGGTGGGGCGCAAGGAACCGGGGAGCTGTTTTTT	CASSLGGAQGTGELFF
TRBV4-3	TRBJ1-2	TRBD1	once	TGCGCCAGCAGCCAAGAGGCTCGACAGGGGGATGGCTACACCTTC	CASSQEARQGDGYTF
TRBV24-1	TRBJ2-1	TRBD2	once	TGTGCCACCAGTGCTCGGGGGGGCTCCTACAATGAGCAGTTCTTC	CATSARGGSYNEQFF
TRBV7-3	TRBJ2-1	-	-	TGTGCCAGCAGCGCGCGGGACGGTGGAGCCTCCTACAATGAGCAGTTCTTC	CASSARDGGASYNEQFF
TRBV9	TRBJ2-3	-	-	TGTGCCAGCAACGGAGGCGGCGCTTACACAGATACGCAGTATTTT	CASNGGGAYTDTQYF
TRBV12-3/TRBV12-4	TRBJ1-1	-	-	TGTGCCAGCAATACAGGTCCCACTGAAGCTTTCTTT	CASNTGPTEAFF